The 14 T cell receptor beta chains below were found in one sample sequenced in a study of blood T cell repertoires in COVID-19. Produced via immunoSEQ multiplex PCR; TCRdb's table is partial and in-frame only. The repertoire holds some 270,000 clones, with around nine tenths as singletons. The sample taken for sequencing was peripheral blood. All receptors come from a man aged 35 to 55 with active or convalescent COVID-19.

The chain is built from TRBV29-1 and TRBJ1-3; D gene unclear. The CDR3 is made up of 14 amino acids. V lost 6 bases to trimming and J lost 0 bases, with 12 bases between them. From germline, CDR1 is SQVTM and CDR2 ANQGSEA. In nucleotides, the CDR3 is TGCAGCGTAGCAGGAACTGTCTCTGGAAACACCATATATTTT. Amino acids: CSVAGTVSGNTIYF.

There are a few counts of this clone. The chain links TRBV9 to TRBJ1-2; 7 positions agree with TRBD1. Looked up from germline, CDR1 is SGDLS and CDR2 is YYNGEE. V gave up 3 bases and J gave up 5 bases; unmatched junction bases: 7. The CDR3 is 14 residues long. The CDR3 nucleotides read TGTGCCAGCAGCGAGGGGGCGGGCCGTTATGGCTACACCTTC. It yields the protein CASSEGAGRYGYTF.

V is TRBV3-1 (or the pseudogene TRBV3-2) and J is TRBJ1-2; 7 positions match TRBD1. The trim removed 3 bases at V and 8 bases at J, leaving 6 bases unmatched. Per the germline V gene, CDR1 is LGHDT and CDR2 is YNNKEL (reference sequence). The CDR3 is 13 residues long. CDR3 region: CASSHWTGPGYTF. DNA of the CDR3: TGTGCCAGCAGCCACTGGACAGGCCCCGGCTACACCTTC.

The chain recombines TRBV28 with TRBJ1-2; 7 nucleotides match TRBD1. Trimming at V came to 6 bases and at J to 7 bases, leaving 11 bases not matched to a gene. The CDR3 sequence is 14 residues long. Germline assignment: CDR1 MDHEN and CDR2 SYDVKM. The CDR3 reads CASSLVQGSAGYTF. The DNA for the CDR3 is TGTGCCAGCAGCCTAGTACAGGGGTCTGCTGGCTACACCTTC.

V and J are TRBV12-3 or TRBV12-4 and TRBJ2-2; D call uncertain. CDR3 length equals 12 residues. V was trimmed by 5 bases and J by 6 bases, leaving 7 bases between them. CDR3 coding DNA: TGTGCCAGCAGTCCCGTTTCCGGGGAGCTGTTTTTT. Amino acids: CASSPVSGELFF.

CDR3 DNA: TGTGCCATCAGTGAGTCGGGACAGGCCATCGAAAAACTGTTTTTT. Translated: CAISESGQAIEKLFF. J is TRBJ1-4 and V is TRBV10-3; the match to TRBD1 covers 8 bases. Looked up from germline, CDR1 is ENHRY and CDR2 is SYGVKD. V was clipped by 0 bases and J by 8 bases; unmatched bases: 5. CDR3 length equals 15 residues.

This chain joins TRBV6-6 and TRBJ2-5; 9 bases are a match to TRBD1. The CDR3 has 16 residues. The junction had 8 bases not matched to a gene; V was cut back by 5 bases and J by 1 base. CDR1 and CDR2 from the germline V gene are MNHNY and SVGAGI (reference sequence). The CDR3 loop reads CASSPGTGFRQETQYF. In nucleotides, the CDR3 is TGTGCCAGCAGTCCCGGGACAGGGTTCCGCCAAGAGACCCAGTACTTC.

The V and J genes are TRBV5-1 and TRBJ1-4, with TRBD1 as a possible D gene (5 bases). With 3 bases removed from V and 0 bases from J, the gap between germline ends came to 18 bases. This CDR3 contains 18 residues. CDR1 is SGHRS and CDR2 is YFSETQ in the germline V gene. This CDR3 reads CASSSAQGLLATNEKLFF. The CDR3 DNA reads TGCGCCAGCAGCTCAGCCCAGGGACTTCTCGCAACTAATGAAAAACTGTTTTTT.

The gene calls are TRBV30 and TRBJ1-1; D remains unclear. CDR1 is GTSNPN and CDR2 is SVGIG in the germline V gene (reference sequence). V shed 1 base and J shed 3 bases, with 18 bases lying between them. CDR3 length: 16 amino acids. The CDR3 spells CAWSGGHSGGDTEAFF. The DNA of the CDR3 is TGTGCCTGGAGTGGAGGTCACTCTGGCGGTGACACTGAAGCTTTCTTT.

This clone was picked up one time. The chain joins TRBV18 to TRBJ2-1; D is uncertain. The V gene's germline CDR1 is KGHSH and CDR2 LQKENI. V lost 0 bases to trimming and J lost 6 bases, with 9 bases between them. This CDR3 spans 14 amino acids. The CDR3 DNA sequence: TGTGCCAGCTCACCACCTCGAGACTCCAATGAGCAGTTCTTC. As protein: CASSPPRDSNEQFF.

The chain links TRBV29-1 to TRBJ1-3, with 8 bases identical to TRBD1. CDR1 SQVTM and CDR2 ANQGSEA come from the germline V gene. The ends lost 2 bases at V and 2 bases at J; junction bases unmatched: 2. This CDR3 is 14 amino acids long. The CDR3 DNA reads TGCAGCGTTGAAACAGGGGGTACTGGAAACACCATATATTTT. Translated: CSVETGGTGNTIYF. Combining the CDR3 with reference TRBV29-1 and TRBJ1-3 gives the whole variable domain SAVISQKPSRDICQRGTSLTIQCQVDSQVTMMFWYRQQPGQSLTLIATANQGSEATYESGFVIDKFPISRPNLTFSTLTVSNMSPEDSSIYLCSVETGGTGNTIYFGEGSWLTVV.

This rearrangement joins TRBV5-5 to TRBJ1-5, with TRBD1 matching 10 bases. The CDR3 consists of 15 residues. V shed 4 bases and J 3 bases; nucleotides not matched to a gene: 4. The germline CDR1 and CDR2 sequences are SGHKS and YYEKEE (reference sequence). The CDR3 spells CASSPDRGLNQPQHF. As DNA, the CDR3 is TGTGCCAGCAGCCCCGACAGGGGGCTCAATCAGCCCCAGCATTTT.

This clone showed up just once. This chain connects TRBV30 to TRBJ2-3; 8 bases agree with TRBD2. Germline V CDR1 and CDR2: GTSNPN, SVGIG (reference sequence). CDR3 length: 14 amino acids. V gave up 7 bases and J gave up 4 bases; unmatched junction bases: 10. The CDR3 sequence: CASPIAGNADTQYF. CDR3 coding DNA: TGTGCCTCCCCTATAGCGGGGAATGCAGATACGCAGTATTTT.

The CDR3, as DNA: TGTGCCAGCAGTTATCCGGACAGGGGGCGAGGAGACTATGGCTACACCTTC. The encoded protein is CASSYPDRGRGDYGYTF. The rearrangement links TRBV6-2 or TRBV6-3 to TRBJ1-2; TRBD1 aligns across 11 bases. Losses at the gene ends were 3 bases for V and 3 bases for J; bases not matched to a gene: 9. The CDR3 sequence is 17 residues long. CDR1 is MNHEY and CDR2 is SVGEGT in the germline V gene.